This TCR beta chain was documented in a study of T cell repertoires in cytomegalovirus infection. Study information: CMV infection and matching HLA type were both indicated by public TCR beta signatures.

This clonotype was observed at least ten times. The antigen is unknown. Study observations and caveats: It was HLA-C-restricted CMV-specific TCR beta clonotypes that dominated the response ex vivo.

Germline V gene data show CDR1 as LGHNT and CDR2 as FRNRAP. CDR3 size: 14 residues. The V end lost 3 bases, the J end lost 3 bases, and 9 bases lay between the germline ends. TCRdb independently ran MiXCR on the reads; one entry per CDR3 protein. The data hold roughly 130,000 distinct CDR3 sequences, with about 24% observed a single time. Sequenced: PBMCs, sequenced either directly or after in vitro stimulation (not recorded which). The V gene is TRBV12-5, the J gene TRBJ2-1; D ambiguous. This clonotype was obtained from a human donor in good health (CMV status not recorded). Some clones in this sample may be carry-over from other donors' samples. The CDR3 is CASGLRELYNEQFF. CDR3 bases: TGTGCTAGTGGTTTAAGGGAACTCTACAATGAGCAGTTCTTC.